The next 23 T cell receptor beta chains were all read from a single sample in a study of CD8 T cells in ankylosing spondylitis. Study results and limitations: Typical of ankylosing spondylitis blood, it appeared, was a TCR beta motif of eight highly homologous variants.

The antigens these receptors bind are not known. From the 5' RACE reads, TCRdb called clonotypes with MiXCR, one entry per CDR3 protein. The sample carries more than 600,000 distinct CDR3 sequences, around 20% recorded once. The source material was blood, either unsorted or a sorted T cell fraction (not recorded which). These receptors all come from a male donor with ankylosing spondylitis.

The rearrangement uses TRBV29-1 and TRBJ1-2; no firm D call. CDR3 size: 12 residues. The V gene lost 4 bases and the J gene lost 2 bases, with 8 bases spanning the gap. Germline CDR1 and CDR2: SQVTM and ANQGSEA. The CDR3 coding sequence is TGCAGCGTTGCCGGAGCCAACTATGGCTACACCTTC. Translated: CSVAGANYGYTF.

The chain couples TRBV5-6 to TRBJ2-7; 7 positions agree with TRBD2. The J segment lost 6 bases and the V segment lost 1 base, leaving 10 bases of the junction unmatched. CDR1 and CDR2 from the germline V gene are SGHDT and YYEEEE. This CDR3 contains 15 residues. The CDR3 DNA reads TGTGCCAGCAGCTTGAGAGCTAGCGGATTCCTCGAGCAGTACTTC. This translates into CASSLRASGFLEQYF. Based on the CDR3 plus reference TRBV5-6 and TRBJ2-7, the full variable domain is DAGVTQSPTHLIKTRGQQVTLRCSPKSGHDTVSWYQQALGQGPQFIFQYYEEEERQRGNFPDRFSGHQFPNYSSELNVNALLLGDSALYLCASSLRASGFLEQYFGPGTRLTVT.

This clonotype appeared a few times. CDR3: CASSFLAGVIPYNEQFF. In DNA, the CDR3 is TGTGCCAGCAGTTTCCTAGCGGGGGTCATTCCCTACAATGAGCAGTTCTTC. The rearrangement uses TRBV12-3 or TRBV12-4 and TRBJ2-1; TRBD2 aligns across 10 bases. V lost 3 bases, J lost 2 bases, and 7 bases stayed unmatched. This CDR3 has 17 amino acids.

The gene calls are TRBV24-1 and TRBJ1-4; tentatively, D is TRBD1 (6 bases). Germline V lookup: CDR1 KGHDR, CDR2 SFDVKD. V lost 5 bases, J lost 4 bases, and 13 bases lay in between. This CDR3 comprises 15 residues. Here the CDR3 DNA reads TGTGCCACCAGTGTAGGGGGGACTGGTAATGAAAAACTGTTTTTT. Its protein is CATSVGGTGNEKLFF.

The chain combines TRBV29-1 with TRBJ2-5; D may be TRBD1 or TRBD2 (5 bases each). CDR1 is SQVTM and CDR2 is ANQGSEA in the germline V gene. The CDR3 consists of 12 residues. V was shortened by 3 bases and J by 3 bases, with 8 bases between the two germline ends. CDR3 region: CSVEGVEETQYF. CDR3 coding DNA: TGCAGCGTTGAGGGGGTGGAAGAGACCCAGTACTTC.

The chain employs TRBV12-3 or TRBV12-4 and TRBJ1-2, with 8 bases matching TRBD1. J gave up 4 bases and V 0 bases, and 7 bases lay outside the gene matches. The CDR3 runs 16 residues. CDR3 bases: TGTGCCAGCAGTTTAGCCCGGACAGGGAAGGGCTATGGCTACACCTTC. Translating it yields CASSLARTGKGYGYTF.

The V call is TRBV28, the J call TRBJ2-7, with D possibly being TRBD1 (6 bases). V was pared by 2 bases and J by 3 bases, with 11 bases between. The CDR3 extends over 14 amino acids. The germline CDR1 and CDR2 sequences are MDHEN and SYDVKM. CDR3 DNA: TGTGCCAGCAGTTTAATAGGACAGTTCTACGAGCAGTACTTC. Residues: CASSLIGQFYEQYF. Full variable domain (rest looked up from reference TRBV28 and TRBJ2-7): DVKVTQSSRYLVKRTGEKVFLECVQDMDHENMFWYRQDPGLGLRLIYFSYDVKMKEKGDIPEGYSVSREKKERFSLILESASTNQTSMYLCASSLIGQFYEQYFGPGTRLTVT.

This clonotype was counted between two and nine times. The chain carries TRBV7-9 and TRBJ2-1; TRBD1 matches at 7 bases. Germline values: CDR1 SEHNR, CDR2 FQNEAQ (reference sequence). V shed 7 bases and J 0 bases; nucleotides not matched to a gene: 9. This CDR3 has 16 residues. CDR3 region: CASTPLTGPSYNEQFF. Here the CDR3 DNA reads TGTGCCAGCACGCCCTTGACAGGGCCCTCCTACAATGAGCAGTTCTTC.

The chain uses TRBV5-1 and TRBJ2-1; TRBD1 aligns across 8 bases. The V segment lost 0 bases and the J segment 8 bases; nucleotides outside the gene matches: 10. There are 16 residues in the CDR3. CDR1 is SGHRS and CDR2 is YFSETQ in the germline V gene. DNA of the CDR3: TGCGCCAGCAGCTTGGATAAGGCAGGGGGCGCGGATGAGCAGTTCTTC. It translates to CASSLDKAGGADEQFF.

This chain joins TRBV6-5 and TRBJ1-1; 7 bases line up with TRBD1. V gave up 2 bases and J gave up 10 bases; unmatched junction bases: 16. This CDR3 has 16 amino acids. Germline CDR1 MNHEY, CDR2 SVGAGI. This CDR3 reads CASSYLDRENKFGAFF. The CDR3, as DNA: TGTGCCAGCAGTTACCTAGACAGGGAAAACAAATTTGGAGCTTTCTTT.

The sample holds a few counts of this clonotype. The rearrangement joins TRBV18 to TRBJ2-7, with TRBD1 matching 10 bases. Losses at the gene ends were 3 bases for V and 3 bases for J; bases not matched to a gene: 5. Per germline, CDR1 KGHSH and CDR2 LQKENI. This CDR3 spans 15 amino acids. CDR3 sequence (DNA): TGTGCCAGCTCACCGGGACAGGGGCACAACTACGAGCAGTACTTC. It encodes CASSPGQGHNYEQYF.

This clonotype was picked up many times. The J gene is TRBJ1-2, the V gene TRBV5-5; D is perhaps TRBD1 (5 bases). CDR1 is SGHKS and CDR2 is YYEKEE in the germline V gene (reference sequence). The V end was cut by 2 bases, the J end by 4 bases, with 15 bases between. The CDR3 length is 15 residues. The DNA of the CDR3 is TGTGCCAGCAGCTTTCAAACCGGGACGGCCTATGGCTACACCTTC. Its translation: CASSFQTGTAYGYTF.

This clonotype was seen many times. The V gene is TRBV29-1, the J gene TRBJ2-1; D is possibly TRBD1 (6 bases). The CDR3 is made up of 12 amino acids. Germline V gene lookup returns CDR1 SQVTM and CDR2 ANQGSEA. With 6 bases removed from V and 8 bases from J, the gap between germline ends came to 14 bases. The CDR3 here is CSVERTDDEQFF. The CDR3 DNA reads TGCAGCGTGGAAAGGACAGATGATGAGCAGTTCTTC.

In this sample, this clonotype turned up a few times. This rearrangement joins TRBV12-3 or TRBV12-4 to TRBJ1-5; D may be TRBD1 (6 bases). The CDR3 spans 15 residues. Trimming took 3 bases from V and 2 from J, leaving 11 bases between them. The CDR3 loop reads CASSFGGPGNQPQHF. In nucleotides, the CDR3 is TGTGCCAGCAGTTTTGGGGGGCCGGGCAATCAGCCCCAGCATTTT.

V is TRBV5-1 and J is TRBJ2-5, with D possibly TRBD2 on 6 matching bases. There are 15 residues in the CDR3. V was clipped by 4 bases and J by 0 bases, with 13 bases between them. CDR1 is SGHRS and CDR2 is YFSETQ in the germline V gene. The CDR3 DNA reads TGCGCCAGCAGCCGGAGCGGGCCCTACCAAGAGACCCAGTACTTC. This codes for CASSRSGPYQETQYF.

The CDR3 reads CASRSHGFQETQYF. CDR3 nucleotide sequence: TGTGCCAGCAGGTCCCACGGTTTCCAAGAGACCCAGTACTTC. The chain couples TRBV25-1 to TRBJ2-5; no clear D gene. Trimming pared 6 bases from V and 1 base from J, leaving 12 bases between. Germline V lookup: CDR1 MGHDK, CDR2 SYGVNS. The CDR3 runs to 14 residues.

Only a few counts were recorded for this clonotype. This chain uses TRBV2 with TRBJ2-5; possibly TRBD2 for D (5 bases). Germline assignment: CDR1 SNHLY and CDR2 FYNNEI. Trimming shortened V by 4 bases and J by 4 bases, and 13 bases separated the two germline ends. CDR3 length: 14 amino acids. CDR3 DNA sequence: TGTGCCAGCAGTGGAGGGCCCACCTCAGAGACCCAGTACTTC. Amino acids: CASSGGPTSETQYF.

This clonotype was observed at least ten times. The chain links TRBV9 to TRBJ2-2; the match to TRBD2 covers 7 bases. The trim removed 4 bases at V and 0 bases at J, leaving 6 bases unmatched. The CDR3 is made up of 16 amino acids. Germline CDR1 reads SGDLS; CDR2 reads YYNGEE. The CDR3 DNA sequence: TGTGCCAGCAGCTTTTATAGCGGGCCGAACACCGGGGAGCTGTTTTTT. The encoded protein is CASSFYSGPNTGELFF. Full variable domain (rest looked up from reference TRBV9 and TRBJ2-2): DSGVTQTPKHLITATGQRVTLRCSPRSGDLSVYWYQQSLDQGLQFLIQYYNGEERAKGNILERFSAQQFPDLHSELNLSSLELGDSALYFCASSFYSGPNTGELFFGEGSRLTVL.

Only a few counts were recorded for this clonotype. The chain carries TRBV5-1 and TRBJ2-1; D is undetermined. The germline gives CDR1 SGHRS, CDR2 YFSETQ. There are 12 residues in the CDR3. Trimming removed 4 bases from V and 7 bases from J, with 9 bases in between. CDR3 in DNA: TGCGCCAGCAGCGAGACCAATAATGAGCAGTTCTTC. Its protein is CASSETNNEQFF.

This clonotype turned up a few times. The V and J genes are TRBV11-3 and TRBJ2-1, with 12 positions matching TRBD1. Per the germline V gene, CDR1 is SGHNT and CDR2 is YENEEA. This CDR3 spans 16 amino acids. V lost 3 bases to trimming and J lost 5 bases; unmatched junction nucleotides: 5. Written as DNA, the CDR3 is TGTGCCAGCAGCTTTAGGGGACAGGGGGCTAACAATGAGCAGTTCTTC. It codes for CASSFRGQGANNEQFF. Filled out from reference TRBV11-3 and TRBJ2-1, the complete variable domain reads EAGVVQSPRYKIIEKKQPVAFWCNPISGHNTLYWYLQNLGQGPELLIRYENEEAVDDSQLPKDRFSAERLKGVDSTLKIQPAELGDSAVYLCASSFRGQGANNEQFFGPGTRLTVL.

This clonotype came up a few times. The V gene is TRBV6-1, the J gene TRBJ2-6; unclear D gene. V was pared by 6 bases and J by 0 bases, with 15 bases between. The germline gives CDR1 MNHNS, CDR2 SASEGT. CDR3 length: 17 amino acids. This chain's CDR3 is CASSKGGLSSGANVLTF. DNA of the CDR3: TGTGCCAGCAGCAAAGGCGGATTAAGCTCTGGGGCCAACGTCCTGACTTTC.

This clonotype was recorded a few times. The CDR3 protein is CASSFRGSFQETQYF. CDR3 nucleotide sequence: TGCGCCAGCAGCTTTCGTGGGTCATTCCAAGAGACCCAGTACTTC. The rearrangement links TRBV5-1 to TRBJ2-5; D is ambiguous. V lost 2 bases, J lost 1 base, and 12 bases lay in between. Germline-derived CDR1 and CDR2 are SGHRS and YFSETQ. The CDR3 has 15 residues.

This clonotype was observed a few times. The J gene is TRBJ2-7, the V gene TRBV29-1; D unresolved. The germline V and J ends were trimmed by 4 bases and 4 bases, with 8 bases remaining between them. The CDR3 loop spans 11 amino acids. Per germline, CDR1 SQVTM and CDR2 ANQGSEA. CDR3 nucleotides: TGCAGCGTTGCCCAGACTTACGAGCAGTACTTC. Translating gives CSVAQTYEQYF.